This passage covers 3 T cell receptor beta chains from one sample sequenced in a study of T-cell reconstitution after alpha-beta-depleted transplantation in children. During its preparation, the TCRbeta library received unique molecular identifiers. TCRdb itself ran the PCR reads through MiXCR, one entry per CDR3 protein. The sample has over 85,000 distinct CDR3 sequences, 7% to 8% seen once. The specimen was PBMCs, collected before TCRalphabeta/CD19-depleted stem cell transplant. The receptors were sampled from a boy between 2 and 15 years old with acute lymphoblastic leukemia, due to receive a stem cell transplant.

At least ten counts were recorded for this clonotype. The V gene is TRBV29-1, the J gene TRBJ2-6, with D unresolved. The V end lost 4 bases, the J end lost 1 base, and 5 bases lay between the germline ends. Germline V gene sequence: CDR1 SQVTM, CDR2 ANQGSEA. This CDR3 has 13 amino acids. Here the CDR3 DNA reads TGCAGCGTTGCCAGATCTGGGGCCAACGTCCTGACTTTC. Translated: CSVARSGANVLTF. Using reference TRBV29-1 and TRBJ2-6 for the parts outside the CDR3, the full variable domain is SAVISQKPSRDICQRGTSLTIQCQVDSQVTMMFWYRQQPGQSLTLIATANQGSEATYESGFVIDKFPISRPNLTFSTLTVSNMSPEDSSIYLCSVARSGANVLTFGAGSRLTVL.

This clonotype was recorded many times. The CDR3, as DNA: TGCAGTGCTGGAGCGGGGGGAGAAAATGAGCAGTTCTTC. Amino acid sequence: CSAGAGGENEQFF. The chain carries TRBV20-1 and TRBJ2-1; TRBD2 matches 9 bases. This CDR3 comprises 13 residues. Germline CDR1 reads DFQATT; CDR2 reads SNEGSKA (reference sequence). After removal of 5 bases from V and 7 bases from J, the junction contained 6 bases not matched to a gene.

CDR3 nucleotide sequence: TGTGCCAGTAGTGGAGGGGGGGACTACAATGAGCAGTTCTTC. Its translation is CASSGGGDYNEQFF. The chain is built from TRBV19 and TRBJ2-1, with D possibly TRBD2 on 7 matching bases. The CDR3 has 14 residues. Trimming left V 5 bases short and J 3 bases short, with 11 bases between. Germline V gives CDR1 LNHDA, CDR2 SQIVND (reference sequence).